A selection of T cell receptor beta chains follows, all from one sample in a study of shared clonotypes between healthy human individuals. Sequencing was performed with immunoSEQ multiplex PCR; in TCRdb, only in-frame clones are kept and a portion is missing. The data show about 2.3 million clones, around 92% seen once. The material sequenced was naive CD4+ T cells from PBMCs. The source of these receptors is a man aged 18 to 29 in good health. Some clones in this sample may be carry-over from other donors' samples. Each CDR3 is given without its conserved first and last residue. The order of the fields is V gene, J gene, CDR3 protein.

TRBV10-3	TRBJ2-1	AISDRVSSYNEQF
TRBV7-8	TRBJ1-2	ASSLRGTPRGYGYT
TRBV4-3	TRBJ1-1	ASSQEAGISTEAF
TRBV29-1	TRBJ2-7	SVVGRRYEQY
TRBV4-3	TRBJ2-3	ASSRRQGIDTQY
TRBV28	TRBJ1-5	ASSPYRGRSNQPQH
TRBV18	TRBJ2-7	ASSATSGYEQY
TRBV4-2	TRBJ2-2	ASSQAPSGTSGGVGELF
TRBV28	TRBJ1-2	ASSLSLASGLGYGYT
TRBV2	TRBJ2-2	ASTGGVDTGELF
TRBV4-2	TRBJ2-1	ASSQPGTSGYNEQF
TRBV2	TRBJ1-5	ASSDRGVQPQH
TRBV29-1	TRBJ2-5	SVRQALQETQY
TRBV30	TRBJ1-5	AWSVEGAGFNQPQH
TRBV9	TRBJ2-2	ASSVYGQGVGELF